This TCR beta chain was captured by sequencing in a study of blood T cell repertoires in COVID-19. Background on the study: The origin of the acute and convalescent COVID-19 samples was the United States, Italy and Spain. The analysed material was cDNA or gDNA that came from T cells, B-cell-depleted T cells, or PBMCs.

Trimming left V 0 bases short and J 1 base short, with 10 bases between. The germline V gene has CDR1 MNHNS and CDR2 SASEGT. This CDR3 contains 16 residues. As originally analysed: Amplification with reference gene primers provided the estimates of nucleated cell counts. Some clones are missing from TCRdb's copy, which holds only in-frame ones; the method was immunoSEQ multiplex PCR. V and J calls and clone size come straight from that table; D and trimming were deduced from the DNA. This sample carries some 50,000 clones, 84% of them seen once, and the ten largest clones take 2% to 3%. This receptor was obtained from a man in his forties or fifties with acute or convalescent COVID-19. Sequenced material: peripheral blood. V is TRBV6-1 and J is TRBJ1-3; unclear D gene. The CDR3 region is CASSEARYTSGNTIYF. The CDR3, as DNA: TGTGCCAGCAGTGAAGCGCGGTATACGTCTGGAAACACCATATATTTT.